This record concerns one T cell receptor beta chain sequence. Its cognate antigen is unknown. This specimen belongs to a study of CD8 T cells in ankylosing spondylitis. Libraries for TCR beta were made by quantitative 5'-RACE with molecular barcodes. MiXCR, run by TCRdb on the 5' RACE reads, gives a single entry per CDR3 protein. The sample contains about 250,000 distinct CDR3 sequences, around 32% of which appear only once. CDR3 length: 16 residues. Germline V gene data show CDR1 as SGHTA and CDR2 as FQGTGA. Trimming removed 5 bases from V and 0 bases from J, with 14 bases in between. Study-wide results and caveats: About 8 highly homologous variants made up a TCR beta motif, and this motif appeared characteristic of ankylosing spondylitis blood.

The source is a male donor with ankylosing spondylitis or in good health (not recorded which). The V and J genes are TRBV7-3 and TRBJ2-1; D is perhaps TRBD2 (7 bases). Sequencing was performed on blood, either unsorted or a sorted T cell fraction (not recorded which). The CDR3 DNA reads TGTGCCAGCAGCCCCGTGGGGGGGGCCTCCTACAATGAGCAGTTCTTC. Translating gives CASSPVGGASYNEQFF.